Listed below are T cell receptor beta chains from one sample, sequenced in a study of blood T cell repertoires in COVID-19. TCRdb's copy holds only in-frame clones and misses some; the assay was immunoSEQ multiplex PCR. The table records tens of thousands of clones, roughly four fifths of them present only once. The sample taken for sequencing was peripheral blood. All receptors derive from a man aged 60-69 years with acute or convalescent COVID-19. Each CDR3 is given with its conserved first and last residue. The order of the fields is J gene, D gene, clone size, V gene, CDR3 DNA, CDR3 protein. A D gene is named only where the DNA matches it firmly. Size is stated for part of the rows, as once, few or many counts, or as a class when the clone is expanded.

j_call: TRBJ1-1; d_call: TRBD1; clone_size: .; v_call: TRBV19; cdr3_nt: TGTGCCAGTAGTATATTGGTCCCGGGACAGACTGAAGCTTTCTTT; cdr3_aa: CASSILVPGQTEAFF
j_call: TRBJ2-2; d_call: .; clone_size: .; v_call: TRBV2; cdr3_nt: TGTGCCAGCGGACAGACAGCCACCGGGGAGCTGTTTTTT; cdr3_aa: CASGQTATGELFF
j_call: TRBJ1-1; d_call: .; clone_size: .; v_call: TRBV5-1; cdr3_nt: TGCGCCAGCAGCTTGGTCAGCGGACGGTGGAACACTGAAGCTTTCTTT; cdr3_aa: CASSLVSGRWNTEAFF
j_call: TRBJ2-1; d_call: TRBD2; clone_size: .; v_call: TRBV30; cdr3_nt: TGTGCCTGGAGTTTACCGGGACTAGCGGCATACAATGAGCAGTTCTTC; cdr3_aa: CAWSLPGLAAYNEQFF
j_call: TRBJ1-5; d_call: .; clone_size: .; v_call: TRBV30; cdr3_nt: TGTGCCTGGAGTTTATCCGGGGTAGGAAATAGCAATCAGCCCCAGCATTTT; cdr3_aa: CAWSLSGVGNSNQPQHF
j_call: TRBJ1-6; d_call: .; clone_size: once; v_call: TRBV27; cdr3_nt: TGTGCCAGCAGTACAGACCCTACTCAGAATAATTCACCCCTCCACTTT; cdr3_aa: CASSTDPTQNNSPLHF
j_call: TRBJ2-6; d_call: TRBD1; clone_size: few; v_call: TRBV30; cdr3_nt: TGTGCCTGGATCCGGGACAGGGGACGGAGAGGGGCCAACGTCCTGACTTTC; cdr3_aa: CAWIRDRGRRGANVLTF
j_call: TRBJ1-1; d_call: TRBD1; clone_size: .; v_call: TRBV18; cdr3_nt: TGTGCCAGCTCACCACCGAGGACAGGGGAGAACACTGAAGCTTTCTTT; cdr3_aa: CASSPPRTGENTEAFF
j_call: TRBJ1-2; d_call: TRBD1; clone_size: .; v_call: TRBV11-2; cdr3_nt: TGTGCCAGCAGATCCGGGACAGGCAATGGCTACACCTTC; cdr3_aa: CASRSGTGNGYTF
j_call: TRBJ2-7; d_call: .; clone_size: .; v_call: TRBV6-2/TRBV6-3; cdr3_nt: TGTGCCAGCAGTAGGAGCGCTTCGGTTGCCGAGCAGTACTTC; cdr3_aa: CASSRSASVAEQYF
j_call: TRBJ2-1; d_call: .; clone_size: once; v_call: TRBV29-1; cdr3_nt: TGCAGCGTTGAAAAGGGGATTGAGGATGAGCAGTTCTTC; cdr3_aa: CSVEKGIEDEQFF
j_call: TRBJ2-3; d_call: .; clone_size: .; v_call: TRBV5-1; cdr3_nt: TGCGCCAGCAGCTTGGGAGACCGCGGAACCACAGATACGCAGTATTTT; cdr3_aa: CASSLGDRGTTDTQYF
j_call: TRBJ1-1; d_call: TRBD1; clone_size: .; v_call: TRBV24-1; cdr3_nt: TGTGCCACCAGTGCCACGACAGGGATGAACACTGAAGCTTTCTTT; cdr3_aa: CATSATTGMNTEAFF
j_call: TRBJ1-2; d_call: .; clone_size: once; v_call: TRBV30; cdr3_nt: TGTGCCTGGAGTGTATCCTTATTCTATGGCTACACCTTC; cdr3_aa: CAWSVSLFYGYTF
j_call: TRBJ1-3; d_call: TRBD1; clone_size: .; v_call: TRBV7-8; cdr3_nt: TGTGCCAGCAGCCGAGACAGGGGCTCTGGAAACACCATATATTTT; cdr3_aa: CASSRDRGSGNTIYF
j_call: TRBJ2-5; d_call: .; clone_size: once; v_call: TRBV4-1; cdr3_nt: TGCGCCAGCAGCCATTCCCAGGACCAAGAGACCCAGTACTTC; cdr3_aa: CASSHSQDQETQYF
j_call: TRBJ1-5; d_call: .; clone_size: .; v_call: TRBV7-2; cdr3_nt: TGTGCCAGCACAGATAGCAATCAGCCCCAGCATTTT; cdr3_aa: CASTDSNQPQHF
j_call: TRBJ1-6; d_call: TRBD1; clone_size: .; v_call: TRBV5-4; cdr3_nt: TGTGCCAGCAGCTTCCGATCAGGGGGAAGTAATTCACCCCTCCACTTT; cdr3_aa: CASSFRSGGSNSPLHF
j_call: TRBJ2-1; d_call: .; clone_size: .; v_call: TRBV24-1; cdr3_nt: TGTGCCACCAGTGATTTGCGGGGTGATGAGCAGTTCTTC; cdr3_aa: CATSDLRGDEQFF
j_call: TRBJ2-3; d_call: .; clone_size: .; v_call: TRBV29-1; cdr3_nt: TGCAGCGTCCCCTCGGCGGTTGTCAGTCGCACAGATACGCAGTATTTT; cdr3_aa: CSVPSAVVSRTDTQYF
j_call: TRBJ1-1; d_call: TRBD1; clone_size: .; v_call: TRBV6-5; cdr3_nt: TGTGCCAGCAGCCAAACAGGGGGAAGGACTGAAGCTTTCTTT; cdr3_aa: CASSQTGGRTEAFF
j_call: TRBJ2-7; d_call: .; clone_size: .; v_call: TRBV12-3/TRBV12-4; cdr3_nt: TGTGCCAGCAGCCCGTGGACAGTCGAGCAGTACTTC; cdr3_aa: CASSPWTVEQYF
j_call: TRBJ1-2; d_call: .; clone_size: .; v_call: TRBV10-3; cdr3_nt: TGTGCCATCAGTGAGTCGTATGCCACCTCCCAGGGCTACACCTTC; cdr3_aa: CAISESYATSQGYTF
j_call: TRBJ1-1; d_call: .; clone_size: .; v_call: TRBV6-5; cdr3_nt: TGTGCCAGCAGTTCATCGGGGATTGAAGCTTTCTTT; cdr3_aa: CASSSSGIEAFF
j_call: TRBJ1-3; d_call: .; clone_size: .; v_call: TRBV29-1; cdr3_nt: TGCAGCGCACAAATACAGGACTCTGGAAACACCATATATTTT; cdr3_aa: CSAQIQDSGNTIYF
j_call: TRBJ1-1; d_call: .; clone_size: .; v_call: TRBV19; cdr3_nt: TGTGCCAGTAGATCTACAGGGTGGGGTGAAGCTTTCTTT; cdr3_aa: CASRSTGWGEAFF
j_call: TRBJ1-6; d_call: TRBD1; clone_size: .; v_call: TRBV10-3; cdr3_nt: TGTGCCATCAGTGAGTCGGGGACAGAAAATTCACCCCTCCACTTT; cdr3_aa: CAISESGTENSPLHF
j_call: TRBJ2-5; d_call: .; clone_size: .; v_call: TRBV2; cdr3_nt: TGTGCCAGCACCTTAGACAGTGCTCAAGAGACCCAGTACTTC; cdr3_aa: CASTLDSAQETQYF